The text below deals with one T cell receptor (beta chain). The CDR3 loop spans 13 amino acids. The trim removed 6 bases at V and 6 bases at J, leaving 5 bases unmatched. Germline V gene lookup returns CDR1 LNHDA and CDR2 SQIVND (reference sequence). Clones were sequenced by immunoSEQ multiplex PCR, and TCRdb holds only the in-frame ones, with some missing. Among roughly 50,000 clones, 70% to 85% were seen once, and the ten largest hold around 3.2%. The record originates from a study of radiotherapy plus CTLA-4 blockade in lung cancer. V gene TRBV19 combines with J gene TRBJ1-5, with 7 bases matching TRBD1. The sequence derives from a human donor with non-small cell lung cancer who had a partial response to radiotherapy plus ipilimumab. Specimen: peripheral blood, collected from a patient treated with radiotherapy plus ipilimumab. In nucleotides, the CDR3 is TGTGCCAGTAGGACAGGGCTGAGTCAGCCCCAGCATTTT. Its protein product is CASRTGLSQPQHF.